The rows below give T cell receptor beta chains drawn from one sample of a study of patients and donors after allogeneic stem cell transplantation. MiXCR, applied by TCRdb to the RT-PCR reads, yields one record per CDR3 protein. The profile shows approximately 170,000 distinct CDR3 sequences, 24% of them singletons. The sample consisted of blood, either unsorted or a sorted T cell fraction (not recorded which). These receptor sequences come from a human donor who was either an allogeneic HSCT recipient or a stem cell or donor lymphocyte infusion donor (not recorded which). It is not recorded whose cells these are; they may come from a transplant donor. Each CDR3 is given with its conserved first and last residue. A D gene is named only where the DNA matches it firmly. Size is omitted from some rows. Given values are once, few, many or a class for expanded clones.

clone_size	v_call	d_call	j_call	cdr3_nt	cdr3_aa
.	TRBV5-1	TRBD1	TRBJ1-1	TGCGCCAGCAGCACGACAGGGGTCAACATGAACACTGAAGCTTTCTTT	CASSTTGVNMNTEAFF
.	TRBV24-1	.	TRBJ2-7	TGTGCCACCAGTGATGCCGGGACGATGAGCTCCTACGAGCAGTACTTC	CATSDAGTMSSYEQYF
few	TRBV29-1	TRBD2	TRBJ2-5	TGCAGCGTAAGCGGGAGACGAGAGACCCAGTACTTC	CSVSGRRETQYF
many	TRBV29-1	.	TRBJ1-5	TGCAGCGTTGAACAGGGCGAAAATCAGCCCCAGCATTTT	CSVEQGENQPQHF
once	TRBV12-3/TRBV12-4	.	TRBJ2-1	TGTGCCAGCAGTTTTTGGGCGCCTGAGCAGTTCTTC	CASSFWAPEQFF
few	TRBV12-3/TRBV12-4	TRBD1	TRBJ1-6	TGTGCCAGCAGAGACGGGACAGGCTCACCCCTCCACTTT	CASRDGTGSPLHF
.	TRBV4-2	.	TRBJ1-1	TGTGCCAGCAGCACCCCAAGTGACACTGAAGCTTTCTTT	CASSTPSDTEAFF
few	TRBV20-1	TRBD1	TRBJ1-1	TGCAGTGCAACGACAGGGATGAACACTGAAGCTTTCTTT	CSATTGMNTEAFF
many	TRBV5-1	TRBD1	TRBJ1-1	TGCGCCAGCAGCTTGGCGTCCGGGACAGGGGCCGGATACACTGAAGCTTTCTTT	CASSLASGTGAGYTEAFF
.	TRBV30	TRBD1	TRBJ1-1	TGTGCCTGGGGAGAAAACTCCGGGACAGAGAACACTGAAGCTTTCTTT	CAWGENSGTENTEAFF
.	TRBV11-3	TRBD1	TRBJ2-1	TGTGCCAGCAGCGATCCGGGACAGGGCAATGAGCAGTTCTTC	CASSDPGQGNEQFF
.	TRBV13	.	TRBJ1-1	TGTGCCAGCAGCCTCAACCCTGAAGCTTTCTTT	CASSLNPEAFF
.	TRBV20-1	.	TRBJ1-5	TGCAGTGCTAGAGATATATCAGGACAGCCCCAGCATTTT	CSARDISGQPQHF
.	TRBV29-1	.	TRBJ2-1	TGCAGCGTTGAACTTCGGGGCCAGAGCATCAATGAGCAGTTCTTC	CSVELRGQSINEQFF
few	TRBV6-6	.	TRBJ1-5	TGTGCCAGCAGTACAGGCATTTTCAACAATCAGCCCCAGCATTTT	CASSTGIFNNQPQHF
.	TRBV15	TRBD1	TRBJ1-2	TGTGCCACCAGCAGTTGGACAGGGAATAACTATGGCTACACCTTC	CATSSWTGNNYGYTF